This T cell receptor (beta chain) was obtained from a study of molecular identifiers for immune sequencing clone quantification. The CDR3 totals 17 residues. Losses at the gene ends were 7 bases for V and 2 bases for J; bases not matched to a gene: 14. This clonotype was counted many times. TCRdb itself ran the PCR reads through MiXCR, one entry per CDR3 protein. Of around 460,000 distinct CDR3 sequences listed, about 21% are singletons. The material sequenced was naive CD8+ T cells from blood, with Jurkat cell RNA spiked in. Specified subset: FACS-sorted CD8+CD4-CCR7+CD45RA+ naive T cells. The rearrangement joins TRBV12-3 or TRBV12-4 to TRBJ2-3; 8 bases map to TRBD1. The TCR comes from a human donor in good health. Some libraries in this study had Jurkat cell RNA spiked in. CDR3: CASKGTETGGLTDTQYF. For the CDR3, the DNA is TGTGCCAGCAAGGGGACCGAAACAGGGGGACTCACAGATACGCAGTATTTT.